The present entry profiles one T cell receptor (beta chain) with its context. The data are from a study of shared clonotypes between healthy human individuals. Sequencing was performed with immunoSEQ multiplex PCR; in TCRdb, only in-frame clones are kept and a portion is missing. Of fewer than 150,000 clones in the sample, about 67% were seen once. The donors, healthy adults who were HIV-negative, had experienced no recent acute infections or vaccinations. CDR1 is ENHRY and CDR2 is SYGVKD in the germline V gene. CDR3 length: 15 residues. Trimming removed 2 bases at V and 1 base at J, with 8 bases between.

The TCR sequence derives from a woman in her thirties in good health. Sample: memory CD8+ T cells sorted from blood. The subset denotes: CD45RO+ cells pooled with CCR7-negative TemRA cells. The chain employs TRBV10-3 and TRBJ1-4; D might be TRBD1 (5 bases). In DNA, the CDR3 is TGTGCCATCAGTGAGATGGGGGGAACTAATGAAAAACTGTTTTTT. Encoded protein: CAISEMGGTNEKLFF.